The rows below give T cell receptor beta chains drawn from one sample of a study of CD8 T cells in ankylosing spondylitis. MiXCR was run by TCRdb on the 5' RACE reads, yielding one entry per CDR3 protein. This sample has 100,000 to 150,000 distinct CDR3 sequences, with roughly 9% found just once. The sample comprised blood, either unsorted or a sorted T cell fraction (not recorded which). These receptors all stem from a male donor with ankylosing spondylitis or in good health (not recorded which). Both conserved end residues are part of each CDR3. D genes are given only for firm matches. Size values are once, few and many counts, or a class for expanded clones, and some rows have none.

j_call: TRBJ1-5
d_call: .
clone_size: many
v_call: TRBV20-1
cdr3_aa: CSARDGPGRNQPQHF
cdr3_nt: TGCAGTGCTAGAGATGGGCCAGGGCGAAATCAGCCCCAGCATTTT

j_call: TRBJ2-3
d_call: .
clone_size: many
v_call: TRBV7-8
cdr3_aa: CASSTGRASTDTQYF
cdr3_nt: TGTGCCAGCAGCACAGGGAGGGCTAGCACAGATACGCAGTATTTT

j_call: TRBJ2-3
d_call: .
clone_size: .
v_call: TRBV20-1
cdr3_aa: CSAREISTDTQYF
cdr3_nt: TGCAGTGCTAGAGAGATTTCGACAGATACGCAGTATTTT

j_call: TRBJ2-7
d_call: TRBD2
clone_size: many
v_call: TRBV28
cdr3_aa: CASNLGVGGIYEQYF
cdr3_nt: TGTGCCAGCAACTTAGGTGTCGGGGGGATCTACGAGCAGTACTTC

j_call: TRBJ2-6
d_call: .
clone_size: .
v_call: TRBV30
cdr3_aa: CAWSPGTHGTPGANVLTF
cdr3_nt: TGTGCCTGGAGTCCCGGGACCCACGGAACCCCTGGGGCCAACGTCCTGACTTTC

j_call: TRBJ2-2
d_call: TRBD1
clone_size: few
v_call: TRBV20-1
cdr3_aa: CSARQGLNTGELFF
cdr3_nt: TGCAGTGCCCGACAGGGGCTAAACACCGGGGAGCTGTTTTTT

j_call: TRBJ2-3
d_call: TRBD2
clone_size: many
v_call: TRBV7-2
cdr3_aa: CASSWTSGGTDTQYF
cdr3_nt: TGTGCCAGCAGCTGGACTAGCGGGGGCACAGATACGCAGTATTTT

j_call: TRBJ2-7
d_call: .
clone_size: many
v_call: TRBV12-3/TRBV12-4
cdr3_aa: CASSLFSPGDEQYF
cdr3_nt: TGTGCCAGCAGTTTATTTAGTCCGGGGGACGAGCAGTACTTC

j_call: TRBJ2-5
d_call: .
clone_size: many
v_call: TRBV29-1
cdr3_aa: CSVETRGKETQYF
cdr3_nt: TGCAGCGTTGAGACTAGGGGGAAAGAGACCCAGTACTTC

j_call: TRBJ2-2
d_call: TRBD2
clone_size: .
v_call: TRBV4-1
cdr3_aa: CASSQVAGEAGELFF
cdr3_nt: TGCGCCAGCAGCCAAGTAGCGGGAGAGGCCGGGGAGCTGTTTTTT

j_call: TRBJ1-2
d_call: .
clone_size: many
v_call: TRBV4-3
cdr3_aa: CASSQDTWRYGYTF
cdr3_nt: TGCGCCAGCAGCCAAGATACGTGGCGCTATGGCTACACCTTC

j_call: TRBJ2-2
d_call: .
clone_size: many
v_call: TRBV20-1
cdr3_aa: CSAPERNTGELFF
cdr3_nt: TGCAGTGCTCCCGAGCGGAACACCGGGGAGCTGTTTTTT

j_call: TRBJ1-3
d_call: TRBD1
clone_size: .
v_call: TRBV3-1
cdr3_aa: CASNYRGQGNTIYF
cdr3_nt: TGTGCCAGCAACTACAGGGGACAAGGAAACACCATATATTTT

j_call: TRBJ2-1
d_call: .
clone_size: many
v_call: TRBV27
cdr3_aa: CASSQALGAFEQFF
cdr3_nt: TGTGCCAGCAGTCAGGCCCTTGGAGCATTTGAGCAGTTCTTC

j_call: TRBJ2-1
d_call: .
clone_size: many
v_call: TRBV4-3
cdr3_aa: CASSQGVGPYNEQFF
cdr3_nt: TGCGCCAGCAGCCAAGGAGTAGGCCCCTACAATGAGCAGTTCTTC

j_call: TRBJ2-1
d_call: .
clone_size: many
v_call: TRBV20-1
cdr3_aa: CSARDAAKTYNEQFF
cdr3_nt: TGCAGTGCTAGAGACGCAGCCAAAACCTACAATGAGCAGTTCTTC

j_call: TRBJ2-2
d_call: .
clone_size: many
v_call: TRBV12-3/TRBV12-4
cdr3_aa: CASIGGRRSGELFF
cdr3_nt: TGTGCCAGCATTGGAGGGCGAAGGTCCGGGGAGCTGTTTTTT

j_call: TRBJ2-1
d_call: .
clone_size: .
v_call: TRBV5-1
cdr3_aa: CASRRYPATSYNEQFF
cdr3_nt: TGCGCCAGCAGGCGGTATCCGGCAACCTCCTACAATGAGCAGTTCTTC

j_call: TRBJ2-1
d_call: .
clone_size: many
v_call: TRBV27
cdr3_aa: CASSRTPQAPNNEQFF
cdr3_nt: TGTGCCAGCAGTCGTACGCCCCAAGCCCCCAACAATGAGCAGTTCTTC

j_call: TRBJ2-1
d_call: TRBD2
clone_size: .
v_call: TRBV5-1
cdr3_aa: CASTLARTRTNEQFF
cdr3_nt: TGCGCCAGCACCCTCGCCCGGACTAGAACGAATGAGCAGTTCTTC

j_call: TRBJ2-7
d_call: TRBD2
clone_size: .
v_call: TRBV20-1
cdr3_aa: CSARRTSGPRSYEQYF
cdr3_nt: TGCAGTGCTAGAAGGACTAGCGGGCCTCGCTCCTACGAGCAGTACTTC

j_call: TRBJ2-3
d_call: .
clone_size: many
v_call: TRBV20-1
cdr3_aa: CSASGTLSFPDTQYF
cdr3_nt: TGCAGTGCTAGCGGGACCTTATCTTTCCCAGATACGCAGTATTTT

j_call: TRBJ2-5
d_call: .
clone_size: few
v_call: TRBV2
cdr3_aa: CASSDSARVYQETQYF
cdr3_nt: TGTGCCAGCAGTGATTCAGCCAGGGTGTACCAAGAGACCCAGTACTTC

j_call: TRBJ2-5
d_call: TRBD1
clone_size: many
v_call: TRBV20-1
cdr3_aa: CSATGTGSGWAQYF
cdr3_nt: TGCAGTGCCACCGGGACAGGCTCCGGGTGGGCCCAGTACTTC

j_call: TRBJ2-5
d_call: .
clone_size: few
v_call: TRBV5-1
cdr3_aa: CASSPGVGRETQYF
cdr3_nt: TGCGCCAGCAGCCCTGGGGTAGGGCGAGAGACCCAGTACTTC

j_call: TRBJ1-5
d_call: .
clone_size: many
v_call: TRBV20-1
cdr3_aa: CSARGGAASNQPQHF
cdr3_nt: TGCAGTGCTAGAGGGGGGGCGGCTAGCAATCAGCCCCAGCATTTT

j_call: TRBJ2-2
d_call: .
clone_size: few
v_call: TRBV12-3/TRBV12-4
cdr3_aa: CASSPEARTGELFF
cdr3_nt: TGTGCCAGCAGTCCAGAGGCGAGGACCGGGGAGCTGTTTTTT

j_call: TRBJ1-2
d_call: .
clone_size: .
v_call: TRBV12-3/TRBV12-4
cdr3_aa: CASSLRPNYGYTF
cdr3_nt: TGTGCCAGCAGTTTAAGGCCTAACTATGGCTACACCTTC

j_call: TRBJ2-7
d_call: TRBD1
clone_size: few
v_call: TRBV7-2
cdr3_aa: CASSISGTAKWDEQYF
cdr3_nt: TGTGCCAGCAGTATCTCCGGGACAGCGAAGTGGGACGAGCAGTACTTC

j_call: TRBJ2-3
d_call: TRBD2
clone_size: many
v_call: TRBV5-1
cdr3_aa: CASSSTSGRLDTQYF
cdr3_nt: TGCGCCAGCAGCTCGACTAGCGGGAGGTTAGATACGCAGTATTTT

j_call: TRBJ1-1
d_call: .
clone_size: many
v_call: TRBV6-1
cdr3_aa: CASSRGGLMNTEAFF
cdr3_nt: TGTGCCAGCAGCCGCGGGGGCCTCATGAACACTGAAGCTTTCTTT

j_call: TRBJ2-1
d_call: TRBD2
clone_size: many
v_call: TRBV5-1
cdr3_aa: CASSPGLAGNEQFF
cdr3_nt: TGCGCCAGCAGCCCGGGACTAGCGGGGAATGAGCAGTTCTTC

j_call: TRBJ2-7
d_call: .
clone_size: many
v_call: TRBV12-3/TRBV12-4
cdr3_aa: CASSYDSYEQYF
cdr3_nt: TGTGCCAGCAGCTATGACAGTTACGAGCAGTACTTC

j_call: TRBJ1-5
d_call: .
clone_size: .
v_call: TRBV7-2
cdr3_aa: CASSLGSNKPQHF
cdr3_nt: TGTGCCAGCAGCCTCGGGAGCAATAAGCCCCAGCATTTT

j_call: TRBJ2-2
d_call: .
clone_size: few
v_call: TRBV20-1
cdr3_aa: CSARNPDNTAWDAGELFF
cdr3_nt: TGCAGTGCTAGAAACCCAGATAATACGGCGTGGGATGCCGGGGAGCTGTTTTTT

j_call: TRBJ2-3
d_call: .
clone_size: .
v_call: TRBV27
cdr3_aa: CASRNLRVADTQYF
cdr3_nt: TGTGCCAGCAGGAACCTCAGGGTTGCAGATACGCAGTATTTT

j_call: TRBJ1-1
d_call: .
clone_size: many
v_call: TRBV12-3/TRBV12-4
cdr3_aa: CASAPGEHTEAFF
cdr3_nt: TGTGCCAGCGCACCAGGGGAGCACACTGAAGCTTTCTTT

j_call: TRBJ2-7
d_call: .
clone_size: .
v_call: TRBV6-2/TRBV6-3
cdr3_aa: CASSRRDYEQYF
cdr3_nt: TGTGCCAGCAGTCGCCGGGACTACGAGCAGTACTTC

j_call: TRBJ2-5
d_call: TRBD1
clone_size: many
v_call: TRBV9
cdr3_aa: CASTDRDGTQYF
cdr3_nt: TGTGCCAGCACCGACAGGGATGGGACCCAGTACTTC

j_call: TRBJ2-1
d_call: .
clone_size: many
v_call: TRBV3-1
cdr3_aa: CASSQRAGSSYNEQFF
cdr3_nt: TGTGCCAGCAGCCAACGGGCGGGGAGCTCCTACAATGAGCAGTTCTTC

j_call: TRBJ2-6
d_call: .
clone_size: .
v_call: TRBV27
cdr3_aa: CASTARAGLGTAGANGLTF
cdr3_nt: TGTGCCAGCACCGCAAGGGCAGGGCTAGGTACTGCTGGGGCCAACGGCCTGACTTTC

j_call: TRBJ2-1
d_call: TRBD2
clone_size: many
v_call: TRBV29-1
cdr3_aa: CSVIAGGPYNEQFF
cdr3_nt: TGCAGCGTTATAGCGGGAGGGCCATACAATGAGCAGTTCTTC

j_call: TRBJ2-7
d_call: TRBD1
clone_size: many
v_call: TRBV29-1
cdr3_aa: CSVYAGGSDYEQYF
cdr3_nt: TGCAGCGTTTACGCAGGGGGATCGGACTACGAGCAGTACTTC

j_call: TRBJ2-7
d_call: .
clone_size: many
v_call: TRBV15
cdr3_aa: CATSGFRKGFSYEQYF
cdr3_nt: TGTGCCACCAGCGGGTTTCGTAAGGGATTCTCCTACGAGCAGTACTTC

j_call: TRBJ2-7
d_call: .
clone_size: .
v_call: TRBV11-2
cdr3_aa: CASSPLELVQSYEQYF
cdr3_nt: TGTGCCAGCAGCCCTTTAGAGTTGGTACAATCCTACGAGCAGTACTTC

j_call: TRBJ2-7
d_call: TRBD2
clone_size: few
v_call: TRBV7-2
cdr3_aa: CASSLLTSGAYYEQYF
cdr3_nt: TGTGCCAGCAGCTTGCTTACTAGCGGGGCTTACTACGAGCAGTACTTC

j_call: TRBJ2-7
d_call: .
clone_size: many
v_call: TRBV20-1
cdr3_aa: CSARDVTGSQYF
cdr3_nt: TGCAGTGCTAGAGATGTCACAGGGAGTCAGTACTTC

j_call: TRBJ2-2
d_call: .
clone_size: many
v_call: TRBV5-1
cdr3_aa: CASSLAGNTGELFF
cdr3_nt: TGCGCCAGCAGCTTGGCGGGGAACACCGGGGAGCTGTTTTTT

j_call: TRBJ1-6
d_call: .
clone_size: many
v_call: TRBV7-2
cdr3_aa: CASSFVNSPLHF
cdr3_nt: TGTGCCAGCAGCTTTGTCAATTCACCCCTCCACTTT

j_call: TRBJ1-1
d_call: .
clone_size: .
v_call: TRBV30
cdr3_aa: CAWSVPRGNTEAFF
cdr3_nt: TGTGCCTGGAGTGTACCTCGCGGGAACACTGAAGCTTTCTTT

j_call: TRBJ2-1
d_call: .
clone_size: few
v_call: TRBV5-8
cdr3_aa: CASSLAALREQFF
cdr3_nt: TGTGCCAGCAGCTTGGCCGCCCTGAGGGAGCAGTTCTTC

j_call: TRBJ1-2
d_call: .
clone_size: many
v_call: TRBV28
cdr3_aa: CASRNDSYGYTF
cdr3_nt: TGTGCCAGCAGGAACGACAGTTATGGCTACACCTTC

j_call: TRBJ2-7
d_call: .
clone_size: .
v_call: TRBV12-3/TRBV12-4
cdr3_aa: CASSLGTAYYEQYF
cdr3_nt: TGTGCCAGCAGTTTAGGGACAGCGTACTACGAGCAGTACTTC

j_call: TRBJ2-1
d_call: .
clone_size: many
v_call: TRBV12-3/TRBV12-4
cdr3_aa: CASSPTAVVGNEQFF
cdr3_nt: TGTGCCAGCAGCCCGACAGCGGTCGTCGGCAATGAGCAGTTCTTC

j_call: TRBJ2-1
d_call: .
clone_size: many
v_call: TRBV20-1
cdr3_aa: CSAQPPRTQSYNEQFF
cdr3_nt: TGCAGTGCACAACCCCCCAGGACGCAGTCCTACAATGAGCAGTTCTTC